The 10 T cell receptor beta chains listed next were all sequenced from one sample in a study of blood T cell repertoires in COVID-19. Method: immunoSEQ multiplex PCR; TCRdb's copy keeps in-frame clones and lacks some. The sample has some 240,000 clones; approximately 88% are singletons. Sequencing was carried out using PBMCs or T cells enriched from blood (not recorded which). The receptors here all came from a woman in her 40s who had been exposed to COVID-19.

V usage is TRBV19 and J usage is TRBJ2-2, with unresolved D. CDR3 size: 14 residues. Deletions cut 3 bases from V and 2 bases from J, with 7 bases between. CDR1 and CDR2 (germline): LNHDA, SQIVND (reference sequence). For the CDR3, the DNA is TGTGCCAGTAGTATCTACAGTAACACCGGGGAGCTGTTTTTT. It translates to CASSIYSNTGELFF. Complete variable domain (other parts from reference TRBV19 and TRBJ2-2): DGGITQSPKYLFRKEGQNVTLSCEQNLNHDAMYWYRQDPGQGLRLIYYSQIVNDFQKGDIAEGYSVSREKKESFPLTVTSAQKNPTAFYLCASSIYSNTGELFFGEGSRLTVL.

This clone appeared a single time. The chain couples TRBV11-1 to TRBJ2-2; 9 bases align to TRBD1. The CDR3 extends over 15 amino acids. Trimming at V came to 5 bases and at J to 3 bases, leaving 4 bases not matched to a gene. Germline V gene lookup returns CDR1 SGHAT and CDR2 FQDESV (reference sequence). CDR3 coding DNA: TGTGCCAGCAGCAGGGGACAGGGCTACACCGGGGAGCTGTTTTTT. Translating gives CASSRGQGYTGELFF.

The chain combines TRBV19 with TRBJ1-4, with D perhaps matching TRBD1 (6 bases). The CDR3 totals 15 residues. Trimming shortened V by 4 bases and J by 7 bases, and 16 bases separated the two germline ends. Germline lookup yields CDR1 LNHDA and CDR2 SQIVND (reference sequence). Here the CDR3 reads CASSTPGQQPEKLFF. As DNA, the CDR3 is TGTGCCAGTAGTACACCGGGACAACAACCTGAAAAACTGTTTTTT.

In this sample, this clone turned up once. The J gene is TRBJ2-5, the V gene TRBV7-3; 7 positions agree with TRBD2. Germline CDR1 SGHTA, CDR2 FQGTGA. The CDR3 loop spans 15 amino acids. V trimming: 2 bases; J trimming: 4 bases; junction bases outside the gene matches: 7. DNA of the CDR3: TGTGCCAGCAGCTTATTCCCGGGAGGTTCAGAGACCCAGTACTTC. Protein product: CASSLFPGGSETQYF. Full variable domain (outside the CDR3, taken from reference TRBV7-3 and TRBJ2-5): GAGVSQTPSNKVTEKGKYVELRCDPISGHTALYWYRQSLGQGPEFLIYFQGTGAADDSGLPNDRFFAVRPEGSVSTLKIQRTERGDSAVYLCASSLFPGGSETQYFGPGTRLLVL.

The chain uses TRBV30 and TRBJ2-7, with TRBD2 matching 7 bases. This CDR3 is built from 16 residues. J gave up 4 bases and V 0 bases, and 12 bases lay outside the gene matches. Germline V lookup: CDR1 GTSNPN, CDR2 SVGIG (reference sequence). CDR3: CAWSVRYGLEGYEQYF. As DNA, the CDR3 is TGTGCCTGGAGTGTACGGTATGGACTAGAGGGATACGAGCAGTACTTC.

This chain joins TRBV30 and TRBJ1-2, with D possibly TRBD1 on 5 matching bases. The CDR3 is made up of 14 amino acids. Germline-derived CDR1 and CDR2 are GTSNPN and SVGIG (reference sequence). Trimming shortened V by 0 bases and J by 5 bases, and 13 bases separated the two germline ends. CDR3 nucleotide sequence: TGTGCCTGGAGTGTACGAGTGTCAGGGTATGGCTACACCTTC. Translating it yields CAWSVRVSGYGYTF.

There are a few counts of this clone. This sequence joins TRBV4-2 and TRBJ2-7, with TRBD2 matching 14 bases. Trimming took 4 bases from V and 5 from J; bases not matched to a gene: 4. Germline V lookup: CDR1 LGHNA, CDR2 YNFKEQ. The CDR3 is made up of 15 amino acids. The DNA for the CDR3 is TGTGCCAGCAGCCCCGGGACTAGCGGGAGAAACGAGCAGTACGTC. Translation: CASSPGTSGRNEQYV.

The chain combines TRBV6-5 with TRBJ2-7; 7 nucleotides agree with TRBD2. With 0 bases clipped from V and 1 base from J, the junction kept 3 bases outside the gene matches. This CDR3 comprises 15 residues. Germline V gives CDR1 MNHEY, CDR2 SVGAGI. CDR3 amino acids: CASSYSASGSYEQYV. In DNA form, the CDR3 reads TGTGCCAGCAGTTACTCGGCTAGCGGTTCCTACGAGCAGTACGTC.

The genes are TRBV19 and TRBJ1-5; a weak D match, TRBD1 (5 bases). V was clipped by 4 bases and J by 0 bases, with 19 bases between them. Looked up from germline, CDR1 is LNHDA and CDR2 is SQIVND (reference sequence). The CDR3 consists of 18 residues. Written as DNA, the CDR3 is TGTGCCAGTAGTAAGATGGGGACGGAGGGGAATAGCAATCAGCCCCAGCATTTT. Its protein is CASSKMGTEGNSNQPQHF. The whole variable domain, filled in from reference TRBV19 and TRBJ1-5, reads DGGITQSPKYLFRKEGQNVTLSCEQNLNHDAMYWYRQDPGQGLRLIYYSQIVNDFQKGDIAEGYSVSREKKESFPLTVTSAQKNPTAFYLCASSKMGTEGNSNQPQHFGDGTRLSIL.

The chain links TRBV28 to TRBJ2-1; possibly TRBD2 for D (5 bases). Trimming pared 3 bases from V and 11 bases from J, leaving 14 bases between. Germline values: CDR1 MDHEN, CDR2 SYDVKM. The CDR3 runs to 13 residues. In DNA form, the CDR3 reads TGTGCCAGCAGTTTGGCCCCGGGGATCCAGCAGTTCTTC. Protein sequence: CASSLAPGIQQFF.